This is a list of T cell receptor beta chains from one sample in a study of cytomegalovirus exposure and HLA in healthy donors. Here immunoSEQ multiplex PCR was the method, and the copy in TCRdb shows in-frame clones only, minus some. The sample consists of some 150,000 clones, roughly 80% of them appearing once. The sequenced sample consisted of PBMCs. The receptors stem from a woman aged 25 to 39 in good health and CMV-seronegative. The CDR3 runs from the conserved cysteine through the conserved F or W. The order of the fields is CDR3 protein, V gene, D gene, J gene. The D gene is left open where the match is weak.

CSSSLALGGRYEQYF TRBV7-9 NA TRBJ2-7
CAWSKGQAHEQYF TRBV30 NA TRBJ2-7
CASSHPTAEKLFF TRBV5-1 NA TRBJ1-4
CASSSPGAETQYF TRBV5-4 NA TRBJ2-5
CASSLGTSFAEQYF TRBV5-6 NA TRBJ2-7
CASSQGQGNAGNTIYF TRBV5-1 NA TRBJ1-3
CASTRGTVNTEAFF TRBV23-1 TRBD1 TRBJ1-1
CASSLAWDRGNYGYTF TRBV5-1 TRBD1 TRBJ1-2
CASTRLAGGVDTQYF TRBV7-2 TRBD2 TRBJ2-3
CASSLVGQATSTDTQYF TRBV7-9 TRBD1 TRBJ2-3
CASSGQGRTGELFF TRBV19 TRBD1 TRBJ2-2
CASTRAGRADTQYF TRBV7-3 TRBD2 TRBJ2-3
CASSPRGGAGAPYEQYF TRBV7-2 TRBD2 NA
CAWSVIVQGARGYTF TRBV30 TRBD1 TRBJ1-2
CASSEAYRRAGGISNQPQHF TRBV6-1 NA TRBJ1-5
CASSEWAEREIGETQYF TRBV6-1 TRBD2 TRBJ2-5
CASRGTRYNEQFF TRBV2 NA TRBJ2-1
CASSLGTGGEQYF TRBV11-3 TRBD1 TRBJ2-7
CASSISGSNTGELFF TRBV2 NA TRBJ2-2
CASTVTGGGEAFF TRBV6-1 TRBD1 TRBJ1-1
CASSEGFGVQPQHF TRBV6-1 NA TRBJ1-5
CASSLREFYGYTF TRBV28 NA TRBJ1-2
CAWSSLTGRTDTQYF TRBV30 NA TRBJ2-3
CSSKPRTLGEANTEAFF TRBV7-9 NA TRBJ1-1
CATSRVPDTGELFF TRBV15 NA TRBJ2-2
CASSLGESTEAFF TRBV5-1 NA TRBJ1-1
CASIKGGQSTDTQYF TRBV5-4 NA TRBJ2-3
CASSLAYSQPQHF TRBV7-9 NA TRBJ1-5
CASSSNRGTDQETQYF TRBV7-9 TRBD1 TRBJ2-5
CAWGAYRDNTEAFF TRBV30 NA TRBJ1-1
CASTRLAGFSYNEQFF TRBV5-1 TRBD2 TRBJ2-1
CASSRQGVGEQFF TRBV7-9 TRBD1 TRBJ2-1
CSVLEEGMNTEAFF TRBV29-1 NA TRBJ1-1
CAWRGSGSGPQHF TRBV30 NA TRBJ1-5
CASSLGDRDQPQHF TRBV5-5 TRBD1 TRBJ1-5
CASSVDPGDNEQYF TRBV9 NA TRBJ2-7